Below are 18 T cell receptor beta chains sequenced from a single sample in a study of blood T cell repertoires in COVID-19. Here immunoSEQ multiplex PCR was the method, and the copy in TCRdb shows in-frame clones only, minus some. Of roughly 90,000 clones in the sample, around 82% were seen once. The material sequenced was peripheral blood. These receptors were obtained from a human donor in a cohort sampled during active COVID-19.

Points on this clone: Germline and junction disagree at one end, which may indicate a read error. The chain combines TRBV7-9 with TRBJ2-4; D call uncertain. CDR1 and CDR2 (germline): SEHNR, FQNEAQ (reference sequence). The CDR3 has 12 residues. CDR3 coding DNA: TGTGCCAGCAGCCTAGCCAAAAACATTCAGTACTTC. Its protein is CASSLAKNIQYF.

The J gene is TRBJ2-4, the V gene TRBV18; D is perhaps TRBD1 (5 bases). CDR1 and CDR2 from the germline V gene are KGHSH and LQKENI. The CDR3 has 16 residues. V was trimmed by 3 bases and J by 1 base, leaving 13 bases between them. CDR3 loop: CASSPPRVGAKNIQYF. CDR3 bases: TGTGCCAGCTCACCCCCCAGGGTAGGGGCCAAAAACATTCAGTACTTC.

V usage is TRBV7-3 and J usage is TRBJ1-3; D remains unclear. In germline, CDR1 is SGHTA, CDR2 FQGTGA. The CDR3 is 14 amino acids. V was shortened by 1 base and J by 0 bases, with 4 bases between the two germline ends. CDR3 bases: TGTGCCAGCAGCTTAAGTCACTCTGGAAACACCATATATTTT. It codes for CASSLSHSGNTIYF.

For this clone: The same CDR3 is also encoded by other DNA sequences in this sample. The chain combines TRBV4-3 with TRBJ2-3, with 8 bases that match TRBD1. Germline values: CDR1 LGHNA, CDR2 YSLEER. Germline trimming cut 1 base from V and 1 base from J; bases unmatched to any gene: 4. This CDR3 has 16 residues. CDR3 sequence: CASSQGTGRGTDTQYF. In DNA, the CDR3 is TGCGCCAGCAGCCAAGGGACAGGGCGGGGCACAGATACGCAGTATTTT.

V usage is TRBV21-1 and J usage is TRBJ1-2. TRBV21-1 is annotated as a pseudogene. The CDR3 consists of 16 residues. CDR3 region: CASSKMGGGSNYGYTF. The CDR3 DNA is TGTGCCAGCAGCAAAATGGGGGGAGGTTCAAACTATGGCTACACCTTC.

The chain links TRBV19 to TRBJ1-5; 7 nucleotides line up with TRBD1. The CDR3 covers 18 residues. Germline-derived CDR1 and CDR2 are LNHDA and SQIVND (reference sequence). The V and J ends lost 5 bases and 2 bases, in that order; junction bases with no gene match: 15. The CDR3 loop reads CASSVGQPAQGGNQPQHF. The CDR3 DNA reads TGTGCCAGTAGTGTGGGACAGCCGGCTCAGGGGGGCAATCAGCCCCAGCATTTT. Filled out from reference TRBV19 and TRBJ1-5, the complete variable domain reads DGGITQSPKYLFRKEGQNVTLSCEQNLNHDAMYWYRQDPGQGLRLIYYSQIVNDFQKGDIAEGYSVSREKKESFPLTVTSAQKNPTAFYLCASSVGQPAQGGNQPQHFGDGTRLSIL.

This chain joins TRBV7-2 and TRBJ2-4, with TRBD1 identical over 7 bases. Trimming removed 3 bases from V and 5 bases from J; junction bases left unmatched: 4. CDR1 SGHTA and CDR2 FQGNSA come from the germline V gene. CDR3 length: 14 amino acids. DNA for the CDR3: TGTGCCAGCAGCTTTACCGGGACAGAAAACATTCAGTACTTC. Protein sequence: CASSFTGTENIQYF.

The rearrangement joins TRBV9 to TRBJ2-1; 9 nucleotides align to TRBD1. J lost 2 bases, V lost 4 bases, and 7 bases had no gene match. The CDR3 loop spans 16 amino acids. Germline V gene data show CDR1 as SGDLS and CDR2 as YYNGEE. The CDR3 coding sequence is TGTGCCAGCAGCATCAACAGGGGGCTAGCCTACAATGAGCAGTTCTTC. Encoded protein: CASSINRGLAYNEQFF. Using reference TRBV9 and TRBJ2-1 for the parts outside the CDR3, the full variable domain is DSGVTQTPKHLITATGQRVTLRCSPRSGDLSVYWYQQSLDQGLQFLIQYYNGEERAKGNILERFSAQQFPDLHSELNLSSLELGDSALYFCASSINRGLAYNEQFFGPGTRLTVL.

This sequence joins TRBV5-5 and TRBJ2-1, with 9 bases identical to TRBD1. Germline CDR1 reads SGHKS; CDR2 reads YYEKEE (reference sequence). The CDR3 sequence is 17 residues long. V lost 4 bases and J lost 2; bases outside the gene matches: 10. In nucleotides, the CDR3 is TGTGCCAGCAGCACCCGGGACAGGGCCGGCGCCTACAATGAGCAGTTCTTC. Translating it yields CASSTRDRAGAYNEQFF.

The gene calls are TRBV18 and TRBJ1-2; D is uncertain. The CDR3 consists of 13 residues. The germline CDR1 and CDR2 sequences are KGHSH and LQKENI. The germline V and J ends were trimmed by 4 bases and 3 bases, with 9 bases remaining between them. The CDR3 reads CASSLGADYGYTF. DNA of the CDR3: TGTGCCAGCTCACTTGGAGCGGACTATGGCTACACCTTC.

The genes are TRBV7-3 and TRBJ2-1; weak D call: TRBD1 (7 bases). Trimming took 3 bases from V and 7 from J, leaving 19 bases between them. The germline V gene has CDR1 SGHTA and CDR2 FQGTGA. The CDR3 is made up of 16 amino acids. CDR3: CASSLSGGGGRNEQFF. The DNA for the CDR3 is TGTGCCAGCAGCTTGTCAGGGGGAGGAGGTCGGAATGAGCAGTTCTTC.

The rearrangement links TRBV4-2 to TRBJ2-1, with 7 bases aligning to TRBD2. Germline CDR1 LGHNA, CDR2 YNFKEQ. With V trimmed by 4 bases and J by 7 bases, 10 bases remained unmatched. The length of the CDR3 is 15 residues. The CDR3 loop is CASSPSERGKNEQFF. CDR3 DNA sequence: TGTGCCAGCAGCCCCTCGGAGCGGGGCAAGAATGAGCAGTTCTTC.

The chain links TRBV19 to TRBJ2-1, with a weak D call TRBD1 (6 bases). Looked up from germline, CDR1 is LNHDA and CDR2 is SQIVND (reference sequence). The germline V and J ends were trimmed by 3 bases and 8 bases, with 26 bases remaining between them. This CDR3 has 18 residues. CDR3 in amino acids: CASSMLLGDIYLTDEQFF. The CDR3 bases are TGTGCCAGTAGTATGCTCCTCGGGGACATTTATTTGACGGATGAGCAGTTCTTC.

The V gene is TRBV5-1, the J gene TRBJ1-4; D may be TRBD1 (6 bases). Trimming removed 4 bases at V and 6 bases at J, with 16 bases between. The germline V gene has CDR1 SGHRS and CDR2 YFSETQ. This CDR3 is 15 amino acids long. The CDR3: CASSEGHSGDEKLFF. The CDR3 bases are TGCGCCAGCAGCGAGGGACACTCCGGCGATGAAAAACTGTTTTTT.

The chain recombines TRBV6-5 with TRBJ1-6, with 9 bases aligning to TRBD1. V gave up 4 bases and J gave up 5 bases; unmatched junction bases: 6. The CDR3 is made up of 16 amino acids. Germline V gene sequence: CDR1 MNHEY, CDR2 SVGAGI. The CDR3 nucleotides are TGTGCCAGCAGTTTTTCCTGGACAGGGGATAATTCACCCCTCCACTTT. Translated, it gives CASSFSWTGDNSPLHF.

DNA of the CDR3: TGTGCCAGCAGTGGACAGGGGGCAGCTGGGGCCAACGTCCTGACTTTC. Translation gives CASSGQGAAGANVLTF. The gene calls are TRBV2 and TRBJ2-6, with 10 bases lining up with TRBD1. The CDR3 is 16 residues long. Germline V lookup: CDR1 SNHLY, CDR2 FYNNEI. J lost 2 bases, V lost 4 bases, and 2 bases had no gene match.

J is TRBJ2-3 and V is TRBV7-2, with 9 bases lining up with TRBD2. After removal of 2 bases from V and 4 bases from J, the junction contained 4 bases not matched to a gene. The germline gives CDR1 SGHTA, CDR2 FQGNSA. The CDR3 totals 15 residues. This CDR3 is CASSLQRGAPDTQYF. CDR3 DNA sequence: TGTGCCAGCAGCTTACAGCGGGGGGCCCCAGATACGCAGTATTTT.

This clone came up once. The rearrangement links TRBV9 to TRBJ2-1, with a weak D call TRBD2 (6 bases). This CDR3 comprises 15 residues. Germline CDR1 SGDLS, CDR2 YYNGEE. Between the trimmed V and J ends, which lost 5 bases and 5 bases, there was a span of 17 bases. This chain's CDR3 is CASSGGGSLHNEQFF. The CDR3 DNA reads TGTGCCAGCAGTGGTGGGGGGTCTTTACACAATGAGCAGTTCTTC.